Shown below are 21 T cell receptor beta chains from a single sample sequenced in a study of OX40 agonist ivuxolimab in advanced cancers. Profiled with immunoSEQ multiplex PCR; TCRdb holds only in-frame clones, not every one. This table holds 40,000 to 60,000 clones, over 80% found once. The starting material was CD4+ or CD8+ T cells sorted from blood, obtained in a trial of the OX40 agonist ivuxolimab. These receptors all come from an adult with an advanced solid tumor such as melanoma, head and neck, liver or kidney cancer.

J is TRBJ2-2 and V is TRBV5-6; D remains unclear. This CDR3 has 15 residues. V was shortened by 1 base and J by 10 bases, with 17 bases between the two germline ends. Germline loops: CDR1 SGHDT, CDR2 YYEEEE. The CDR3 here is CASSLRGSNSEELFF. The CDR3 coding sequence is TGTGCCAGCAGCTTGCGTGGGTCAAATTCCGAGGAGCTGTTTTTT.

This chain links TRBV7-2 with TRBJ2-7; maybe TRBD1 (6 bases). The CDR3 is 16 amino acids. Germline V gives CDR1 SGHTA, CDR2 FQGNSA. V was shortened by 3 bases and J by 6 bases, with 21 bases between the two germline ends. CDR3 in DNA: TGTGCCAGCAGCTTGGCCGAACTAGTTGGGGGCTTCGAGCAGTACTTC. It is translated as CASSLAELVGGFEQYF.

The chain couples TRBV19 to TRBJ2-1; weak D call: TRBD2 (5 bases). Germline lookup yields CDR1 LNHDA and CDR2 SQIVND (reference sequence). The length of the CDR3 is 11 residues. V lost 4 bases, J lost 9 bases, and 7 bases lay in between. The CDR3 sequence: CASSSSGEQFF. CDR3 nucleotide sequence: TGTGCCAGTAGTAGCAGCGGTGAGCAGTTCTTC.

The chain carries TRBV28 and TRBJ2-7, with 14 bases aligning to TRBD2. Looked up from germline, CDR1 is MDHEN and CDR2 is SYDVKM. The CDR3 sequence is 16 residues long. Trimming at V came to 3 bases and at J to 0 bases, leaving 1 base not matched to a gene. CDR3 protein: CASSFGTSGSSYEQYF. The CDR3 region has the DNA TGTGCCAGCAGTTTTGGGACTAGCGGGAGCTCCTACGAGCAGTACTTC.

The chain has TRBV27 and TRBJ2-7; D is unresolved. In germline, CDR1 is MNHEY, CDR2 SMNVEV (reference sequence). V lost 5 bases, J lost 3 bases, and 14 bases lay in between. The CDR3 covers 14 residues. CDR3 in amino acids: CASSLEKNSYEQYF. As DNA, the CDR3 is TGTGCCAGCAGTCTAGAAAAAAACAGCTACGAGCAGTACTTC.

The chain couples TRBV27 to TRBJ1-2, with 11 positions matching TRBD1. Germline-derived CDR1 and CDR2 are MNHEY and SMNVEV (reference sequence). V lost 4 bases to trimming and J lost 8 bases; unmatched junction nucleotides: 3. The CDR3 sequence is 13 residues long. As DNA, the CDR3 is TGTGCCAGCAGTTCGGGACAGGGGGTCGGCTACACCTTC. Amino acid sequence: CASSSGQGVGYTF.

The J gene is TRBJ1-5, the V gene TRBV13; no clear D gene. Trimming left V 3 bases short and J 5 bases short, with 8 bases between. The CDR3 contains 13 residues. CDR1 PRHDT and CDR2 FYEKMQ come from the germline V gene (reference sequence). The CDR3 spells CASSFTKYQPQHF. The CDR3 region has the DNA TGTGCCAGCAGCTTTACTAAGTATCAGCCCCAGCATTTT. The variable domain in full, completed from reference TRBV13 and TRBJ1-5, reads AAGVIQSPRHLIKEKRETATLKCYPIPRHDTVYWYQQGPGQDPQFLISFYEKMQSDKGSIPDRFSAQQFSDYHSELNMSSLELGDSALYFCASSFTKYQPQHFGDGTRLSIL.

The chain joins TRBV21-1 to TRBJ1-1. TRBV21-1 is a pseudogene locus. This CDR3 contains 13 residues. DNA for the CDR3: TGTGCCAGCAGCAAAGGGAGGAACACTGAAGCTTTCTTT. This translates into CASSKGRNTEAFF.

The chain couples TRBV9 to TRBJ2-1; the match to TRBD2 covers 8 bases. V trimming: 3 bases; J trimming: 7 bases; junction bases outside the gene matches: 0. The CDR3 sequence is 12 residues long. Germline CDR1 reads SGDLS; CDR2 reads YYNGEE. This CDR3 reads CASSAGGNEQFF. In nucleotides, the CDR3 is TGTGCCAGCAGCGCGGGGGGGAATGAGCAGTTCTTC.

The genes are TRBV15 and TRBJ2-1; 7 bases map to TRBD2. CDR3 length equals 10 residues. The ends lost 8 bases at V and 8 bases at J; junction bases unmatched: 0. The germline V gene encodes CDR1 LNHNV and CDR2 YYDKDF (reference sequence). CDR3 residues: CATAGDEQFF. Here the CDR3 DNA reads TGTGCCACCGCGGGGGATGAGCAGTTCTTC.

The V gene is TRBV10-3, the J gene TRBJ2-1; tentative D call: TRBD1 (5 bases). From germline, CDR1 is ENHRY and CDR2 SYGVKD. The V and J ends lost 4 bases and 7 bases respectively, with 17 bases between them. CDR3 size: 15 residues. The DNA for the CDR3 is TGTGCCATCAGTGGTCTGAGACAGACCCTAAATGAGCAGTTCTTC. Translated, it gives CAISGLRQTLNEQFF.

This chain joins TRBV4-1 and TRBJ2-7; D unresolved. CDR3 length: 18 amino acids. Trimming stripped 1 base from V and 0 bases from J, with 19 bases between. Per germline, CDR1 MGHRA and CDR2 YSYEKL. The CDR3 DNA reads TGCGCCAGCAGCCAAGTCGAAGGTGGAGTCCTCCCCTCCTACGAGCAGTACTTC. Its protein product is CASSQVEGGVLPSYEQYF.

This rearrangement joins TRBV4-1 to TRBJ2-7; 14 bases line up with TRBD2. Trimming removed 2 bases from V and 2 bases from J; junction bases left unmatched: 17. Looked up from germline, CDR1 is MGHRA and CDR2 is YSYEKL. The CDR3 totals 21 residues. The CDR3, as DNA: TGCGCCAGCAGCCAATTTGAGCAAGAAGGGACTAGCGGGAGCCGCGCCTACGAGCAGTACTTC. Its translation: CASSQFEQEGTSGSRAYEQYF.

The chain couples TRBV10-2 to TRBJ2-3; tentative D call: TRBD1 (5 bases). The V end was cut by 3 bases, the J end by 0 bases, with 7 bases between. This CDR3 contains 14 residues. The germline CDR1 and CDR2 sequences are WSHSY and SAAADI. The CDR3 nucleotides read TGCGCCAGCAGTGAAAGGGGCAGCACAGATACGCAGTATTTT. Its protein is CASSERGSTDTQYF.

V usage is TRBV29-1 and J usage is TRBJ2-1; 8 bases are shared with TRBD2. CDR1 is SQVTM and CDR2 is ANQGSEA in the germline V gene. There are 14 residues in the CDR3. V gave up 2 bases and J gave up 4 bases; unmatched junction bases: 4. The CDR3 region is CSVEPTSVYNEQFF. The CDR3 DNA is TGCAGCGTTGAACCGACTAGCGTGTACAATGAGCAGTTCTTC.

The chain links TRBV5-6 to TRBJ2-1; 7 nucleotides agree with TRBD2. The CDR3 is made up of 18 amino acids. V was pared by 2 bases and J by 6 bases, with 17 bases of the junction left unmatched. Germline V gene data show CDR1 as SGHDT and CDR2 as YYEEEE. The CDR3 sequence: CASSFFSGLGRVGNEQFF. CDR3 DNA: TGTGCCAGCAGCTTCTTTTCTGGGTTGGGGAGGGTCGGCAATGAGCAGTTCTTC.

The V gene is TRBV7-8, the J gene TRBJ2-7, with 7 bases identical to TRBD1. The CDR3 is 14 residues long. Germline V CDR1 and CDR2: SGHVS, FQNEAQ. V lost 3 bases, J lost 4 bases, and 6 bases stayed unmatched. CDR3 DNA: TGTGCCAGCAGCTTCGGACAGGTGCCATACGAGCAGTACTTC. Translation gives CASSFGQVPYEQYF.

The CDR3 protein is CASSPIRGEGSLGYTF. For the CDR3, the DNA is TGTGCCAGCAGTCCTATTAGGGGAGAGGGTTCTCTTGGCTACACCTTC. The J gene is TRBJ1-2, the V gene TRBV6-6; D might be TRBD1 (5 bases). Germline values: CDR1 MNHNY, CDR2 SVGAGI (reference sequence). The V end lost 5 bases, the J end lost 7 bases, and 23 bases lay between the germline ends. The CDR3 sequence is 16 residues long.

The chain couples TRBV29-1 to TRBJ1-2; D is undetermined. Between the trimmed V and J ends, which lost 3 bases and 0 bases, there was a span of 14 bases. CDR3 length equals 15 residues. Germline-derived CDR1 and CDR2 are SQVTM and ANQGSEA. This chain's CDR3 is CSVESLGLANYGYTF. The CDR3 DNA reads TGCAGCGTTGAGAGTTTGGGCCTAGCTAACTATGGCTACACCTTC.

This clone was seen only once. This rearrangement joins TRBV4-3 to TRBJ1-4; 8 bases agree with TRBD1. The germline V gene encodes CDR1 LGHNA and CDR2 YSLEER. The CDR3 totals 16 residues. The trim removed 3 bases at V and 7 bases at J, leaving 10 bases unmatched. Here the CDR3 reads CASSHLGTGGSEKLFF. The CDR3 nucleotides are TGCGCCAGCAGCCACCTAGGGACAGGCGGGAGTGAAAAACTGTTTTTT.

The V gene is TRBV9, the J gene TRBJ2-7, with D unclear. CDR3 length: 15 amino acids. Germline CDR1 reads SGDLS; CDR2 reads YYNGEE. The V end was cut by 0 bases, the J end by 2 bases, with 12 bases between. The CDR3 spells CASSVGVASTYEQYF. In DNA, the CDR3 is TGTGCCAGCAGCGTAGGAGTGGCGAGCACCTACGAGCAGTACTTC.